The sample holds a few counts of the clone carrying this T cell receptor (beta chain). The antigen is undetermined. The sample comes from a study of T cells after yellow fever vaccination. As TCR cDNA was made by 5'RACE template switching, a universal primer site and UMIs were added. TCRdb used MiXCR to reprocess the 5' RACE reads, holding one entry per CDR3 protein. The sample records approximately 550,000 distinct CDR3 sequences, about 19% being singletons. Regarding the study as a whole: The study re-detected most primary-vaccination clones after the booster (nearly 97% CD4, roughly 85% CD8). Just a small share of clonotypes turned up in the CD4 compartment as well as the CD8 compartment.

This TCR was recovered from a man aged 30 to 39 who received the YFV17D yellow fever vaccine. The specimen was PBMCs, collected 15 days after the yellow fever booster vaccination.

The CDR3 spells CASSPRLAGGGDEQFF. Here the CDR3 DNA reads TGTGCCAGCAGCCCCCGACTAGCGGGAGGTGGAGATGAGCAGTTCTTC. The chain is built from TRBV11-2 and TRBJ2-1; 13 nucleotides match TRBD2. V was clipped by 5 bases and J by 8 bases; unmatched bases: 9. CDR1 and CDR2 from the germline V gene are SGHAT and FQNNGV. The CDR3 is 16 residues long.